This T cell receptor (beta chain) appears in the sequencing data of a study of blood T cell repertoires in COVID-19. Original analysis: It was from reference gene primer amplification that nucleated cell counts were estimated. Profiling relied on immunoSEQ multiplex PCR, and the TCRdb table lists in-frame clones only, not all of them. V, J and clone size were drawn from that table, and D and trimming were deduced from the DNA. The data show 250,000 to 400,000 clones, 88% seen once. Seattle-derived patients entered the study during active infection and were followed longitudinally. CDR1 is LNHDA and CDR2 is SQIVND in the germline V gene (reference sequence). This CDR3 is 14 amino acids long. With V trimmed by 5 bases and J by 7 bases, 5 bases remained unmatched.

The chain carries TRBV19 and TRBJ2-2; TRBD2 matches at 9 bases. Sample: peripheral blood. The sequence was obtained from a woman aged 25 to 39 with COVID-19, enrolled during active disease. The CDR3 DNA reads as TGTGCCAGTAGTGCGGGGGGGCCCATCGGGGAGCTGTTTTTT. The encoded protein is CASSAGGPIGELFF.